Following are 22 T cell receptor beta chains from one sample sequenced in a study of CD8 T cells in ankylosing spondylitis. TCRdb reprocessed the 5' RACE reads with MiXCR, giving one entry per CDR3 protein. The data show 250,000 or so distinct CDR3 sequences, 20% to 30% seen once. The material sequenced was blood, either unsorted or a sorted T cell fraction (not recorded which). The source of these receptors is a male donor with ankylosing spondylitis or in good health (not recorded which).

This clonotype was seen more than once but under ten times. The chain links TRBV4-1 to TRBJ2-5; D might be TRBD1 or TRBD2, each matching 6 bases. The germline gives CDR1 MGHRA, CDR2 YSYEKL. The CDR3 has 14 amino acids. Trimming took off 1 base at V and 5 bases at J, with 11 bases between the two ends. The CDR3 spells CASSQGGAAETQYF. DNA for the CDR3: TGCGCCAGCAGCCAAGGGGGGGCAGCGGAGACCCAGTACTTC.

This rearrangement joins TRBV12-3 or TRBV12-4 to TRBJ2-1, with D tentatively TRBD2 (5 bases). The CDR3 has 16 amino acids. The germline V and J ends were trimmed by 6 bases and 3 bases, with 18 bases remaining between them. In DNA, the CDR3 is TGTGCCAGCAGCCAAGGATGGGCGGGCGACTACAATGAGCAGTTCTTC. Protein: CASSQGWAGDYNEQFF.

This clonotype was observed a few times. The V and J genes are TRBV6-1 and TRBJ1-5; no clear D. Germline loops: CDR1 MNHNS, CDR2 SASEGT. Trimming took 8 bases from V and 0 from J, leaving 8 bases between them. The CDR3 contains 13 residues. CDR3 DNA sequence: TGTGCCAGCGGGAGGGATAGCAATCAGCCCCAGCATTTT. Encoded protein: CASGRDSNQPQHF.

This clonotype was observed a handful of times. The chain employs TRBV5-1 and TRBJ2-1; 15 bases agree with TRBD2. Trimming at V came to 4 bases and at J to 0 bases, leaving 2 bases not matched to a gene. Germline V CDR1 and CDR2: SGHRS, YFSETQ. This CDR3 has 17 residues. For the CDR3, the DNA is TGCGCCAGCAGCAGGACTAGCGGGGGGGCCTCCTACAATGAGCAGTTCTTC. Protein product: CASSRTSGGASYNEQFF.

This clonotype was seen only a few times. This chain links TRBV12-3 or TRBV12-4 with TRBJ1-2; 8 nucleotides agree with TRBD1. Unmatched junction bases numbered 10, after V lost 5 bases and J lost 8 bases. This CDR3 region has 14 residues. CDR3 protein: CASSSTGGGRGYTF. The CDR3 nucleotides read TGTGCCAGCAGTAGCACAGGGGGAGGTCGAGGCTACACCTTC.

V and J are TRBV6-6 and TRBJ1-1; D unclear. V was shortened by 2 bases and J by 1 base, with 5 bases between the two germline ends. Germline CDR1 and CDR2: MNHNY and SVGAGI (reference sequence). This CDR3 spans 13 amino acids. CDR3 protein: CASSYGRNTEAFF. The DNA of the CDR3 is TGTGCCAGCAGTTACGGACGGAACACTGAAGCTTTCTTT.

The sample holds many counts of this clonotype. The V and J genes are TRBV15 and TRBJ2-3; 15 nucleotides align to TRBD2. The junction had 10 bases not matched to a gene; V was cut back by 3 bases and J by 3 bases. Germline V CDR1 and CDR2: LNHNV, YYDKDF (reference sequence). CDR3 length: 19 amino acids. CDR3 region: CATSRGDAGTSGGTDTQYF. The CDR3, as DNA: TGTGCCACCAGCAGGGGGGACGCCGGGACTAGCGGGGGGACAGATACGCAGTATTTT. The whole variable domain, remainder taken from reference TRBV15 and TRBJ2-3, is DAMVIQNPRYQVTQFGKPVTLSCSQTLNHNVMYWYQQKSSQAPKLLFHYYDKDFNNEADTPDNFQSRRPNTSFCFLDIRSPGLGDTAMYLCATSRGDAGTSGGTDTQYFGPGTRLTVL.

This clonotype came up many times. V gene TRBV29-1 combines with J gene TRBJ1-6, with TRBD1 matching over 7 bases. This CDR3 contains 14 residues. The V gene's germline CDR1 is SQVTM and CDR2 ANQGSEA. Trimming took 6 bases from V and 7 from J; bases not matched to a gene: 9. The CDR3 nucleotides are TGCAGCGTCCCCCGACAGGGAGGCAATTCACCCCTCCACTTT. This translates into CSVPRQGGNSPLHF. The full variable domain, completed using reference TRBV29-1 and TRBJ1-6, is SAVISQKPSRDICQRGTSLTIQCQVDSQVTMMFWYRQQPGQSLTLIATANQGSEATYESGFVIDKFPISRPNLTFSTLTVSNMSPEDSSIYLCSVPRQGGNSPLHFGNGTRLTVT.

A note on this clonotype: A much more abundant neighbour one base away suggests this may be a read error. The CDR3, as DNA: TGTGCCAGCAGCCATCTGGGACTAGCAGGCCAAGAGACCCAGTACTTC. It codes for CASSHLGLAGQETQYF. The chain combines TRBV3-1 with TRBJ2-5; 9 bases line up with TRBD2. This CDR3 region has 16 residues. With 3 bases clipped from V and 1 base from J, the junction kept 6 bases outside the gene matches. Germline CDR1 and CDR2: LGHDT and YNNKEL (reference sequence).

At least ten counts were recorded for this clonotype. Here the CDR3 reads CSVDRDRTLDEQFF. CDR3 nucleotide sequence: TGCAGCGTAGACCGGGACAGGACCCTCGATGAGCAGTTCTTC. The chain carries TRBV29-1 and TRBJ2-1, with TRBD1 identical over 8 bases. With V trimmed by 6 bases and J by 8 bases, 12 bases remained unmatched. The CDR3 is 14 residues long. Germline CDR1 SQVTM, CDR2 ANQGSEA.

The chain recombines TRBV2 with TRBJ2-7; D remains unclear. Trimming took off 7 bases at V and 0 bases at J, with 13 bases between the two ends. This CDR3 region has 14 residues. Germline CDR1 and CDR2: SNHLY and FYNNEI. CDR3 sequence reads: CASKPTPSSYEQYF. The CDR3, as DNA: TGTGCCAGCAAGCCTACACCGAGCTCCTACGAGCAGTACTTC.

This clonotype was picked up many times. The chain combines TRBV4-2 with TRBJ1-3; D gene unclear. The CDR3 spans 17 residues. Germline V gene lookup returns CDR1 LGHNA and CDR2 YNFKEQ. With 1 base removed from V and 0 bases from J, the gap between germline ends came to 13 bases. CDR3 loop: CASSQAPSAVSGNTIYF. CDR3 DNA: TGTGCCAGCAGCCAAGCTCCTTCGGCGGTCTCTGGAAACACCATATATTTT.

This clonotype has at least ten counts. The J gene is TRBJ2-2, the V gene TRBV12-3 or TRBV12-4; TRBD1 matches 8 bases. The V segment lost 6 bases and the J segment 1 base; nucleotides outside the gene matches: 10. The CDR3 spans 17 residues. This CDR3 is CASRTPVGQGNTGELFF. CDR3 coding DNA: TGTGCCAGCAGAACCCCCGTTGGACAGGGGAACACCGGGGAGCTGTTTTTT.

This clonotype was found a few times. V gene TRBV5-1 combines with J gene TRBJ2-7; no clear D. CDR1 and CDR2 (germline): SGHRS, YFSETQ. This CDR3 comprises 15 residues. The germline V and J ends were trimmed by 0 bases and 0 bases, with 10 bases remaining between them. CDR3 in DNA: TGCGCCAGCAGCTTGGGAGGCGAGAGCTCCTACGAGCAGTACTTC. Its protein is CASSLGGESSYEQYF.

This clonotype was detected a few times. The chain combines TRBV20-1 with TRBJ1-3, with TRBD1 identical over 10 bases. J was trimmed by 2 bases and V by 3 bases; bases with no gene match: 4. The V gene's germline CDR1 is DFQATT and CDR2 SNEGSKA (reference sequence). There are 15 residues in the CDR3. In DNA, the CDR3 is TGCAGTGCTAGCAGGACAGGGGGGACTGGAAACACCATATATTTT. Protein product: CSASRTGGTGNTIYF.

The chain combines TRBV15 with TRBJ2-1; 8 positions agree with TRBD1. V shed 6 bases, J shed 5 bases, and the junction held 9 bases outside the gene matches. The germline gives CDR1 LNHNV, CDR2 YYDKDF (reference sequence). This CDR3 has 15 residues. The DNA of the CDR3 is TGTGCCACCAGGGATCAGGGGGCCCTGAACAATGAGCAGTTCTTC. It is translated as CATRDQGALNNEQFF.

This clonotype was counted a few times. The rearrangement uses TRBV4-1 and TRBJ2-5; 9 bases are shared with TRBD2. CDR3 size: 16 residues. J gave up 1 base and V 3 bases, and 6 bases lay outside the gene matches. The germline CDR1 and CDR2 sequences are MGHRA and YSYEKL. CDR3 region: CASSHPGGGGQETQYF. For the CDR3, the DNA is TGCGCCAGCAGCCACCCCGGCGGGGGGGGCCAAGAGACCCAGTACTTC.

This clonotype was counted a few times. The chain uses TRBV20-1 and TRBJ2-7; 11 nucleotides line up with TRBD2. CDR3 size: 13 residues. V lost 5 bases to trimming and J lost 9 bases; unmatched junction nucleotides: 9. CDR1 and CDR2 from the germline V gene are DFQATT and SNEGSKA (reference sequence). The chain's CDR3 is CSAVPSGGRVQYF. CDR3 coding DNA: TGCAGTGCTGTACCTAGCGGGGGGCGGGTGCAGTACTTC.

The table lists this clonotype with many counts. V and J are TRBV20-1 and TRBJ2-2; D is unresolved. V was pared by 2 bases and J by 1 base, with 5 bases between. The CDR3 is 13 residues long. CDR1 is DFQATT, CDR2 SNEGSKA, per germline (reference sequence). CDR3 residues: CSARRQNTGELFF. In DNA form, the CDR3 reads TGCAGTGCTAGACGGCAGAACACCGGGGAGCTGTTTTTT.

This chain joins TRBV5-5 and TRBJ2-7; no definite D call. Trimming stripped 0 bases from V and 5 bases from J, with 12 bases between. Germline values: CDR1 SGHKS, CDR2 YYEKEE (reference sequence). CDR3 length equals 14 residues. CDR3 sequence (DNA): TGTGCCAGCAGCTTGGCGGCCTCGTTCGACGAGCAGTACTTC. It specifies CASSLAASFDEQYF.

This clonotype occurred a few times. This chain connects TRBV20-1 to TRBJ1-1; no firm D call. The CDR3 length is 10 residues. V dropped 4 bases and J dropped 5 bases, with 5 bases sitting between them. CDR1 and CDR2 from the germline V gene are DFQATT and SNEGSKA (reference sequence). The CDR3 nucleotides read TGCAGTGCTAAGTGGACTGAAGCTTTCTTT. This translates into CSAKWTEAFF.

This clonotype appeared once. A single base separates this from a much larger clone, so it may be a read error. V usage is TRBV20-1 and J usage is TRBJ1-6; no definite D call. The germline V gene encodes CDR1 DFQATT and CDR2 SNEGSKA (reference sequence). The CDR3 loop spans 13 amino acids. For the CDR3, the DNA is TGCGGTGCTAGAGATCCACTCCGATGGGCCCTCCACTTT. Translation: CGARDPLRWALHF.